These 21 T cell receptor beta chains came from one sample sequenced in a study of blood T cell repertoires in COVID-19. The table came from immunoSEQ multiplex PCR; TCRdb's copy has only in-frame clones and leaves some out. Counted here are some 53,000 clones, 85% to 90% occurring once; the ten biggest clones make up 14%. The material sequenced was peripheral blood. The origin of the receptors is a man in his 70s with acute or convalescent COVID-19.

CDR3 sequence: CASRRGPGWESQFF. In DNA, the CDR3 is TGTGCCAGCAGAAGAGGACCCGGATGGGAGTCGCAGTTCTTC. V is TRBV7-2 and J is TRBJ2-1; a possible D gene is TRBD2 (5 bases). Germline V lookup: CDR1 SGHTA, CDR2 FQGNSA. The ends were cut back, 6 bases at V and 12 bases at J, with 21 bases in the middle. The CDR3 is 14 amino acids.

The genes are TRBV6-2 or TRBV6-3 and TRBJ2-5, with 12 bases aligning to TRBD1. Germline V gene sequence: CDR1 MNHEY, CDR2 SVGEGT. The CDR3 spans 17 residues. With V trimmed by 2 bases and J by 4 bases, 8 bases remained unmatched. Written as DNA, the CDR3 is TGTGCCAGCAGTTACACCCGGGACAGGGGGCGCGTAGAGACCCAGTACTTC. It specifies CASSYTRDRGRVETQYF.

In this sample, this clone turned up a few times. This chain's CDR3 is CASSLEGAIEQYF. CDR3 DNA: TGCGCCAGCAGCTTGGAGGGGGCCATAGAGCAGTACTTC. V gene TRBV5-1 combines with J gene TRBJ2-7; 7 bases fit TRBD1. The trim removed 0 bases at V and 7 bases at J, leaving 4 bases unmatched. CDR1 is SGHRS, CDR2 YFSETQ, per germline. The CDR3 runs to 13 residues.

The rearrangement links TRBV5-1 to TRBJ1-1; 7 bases are a match to TRBD1. CDR3 length equals 15 residues. J gave up 2 bases and V 3 bases, and 7 bases lay outside the gene matches. Germline V gives CDR1 SGHRS, CDR2 YFSETQ. The CDR3 coding sequence is TGCGCCAGCAGCTCGGGGACAGCCTCTAACACTGAAGCTTTCTTT. This gives the protein CASSSGTASNTEAFF.

The chain links TRBV11-3 to TRBJ2-3; TRBD2 agrees at 7 bases. J gave up 0 bases and V 2 bases, and 8 bases lay outside the gene matches. Germline V gene data show CDR1 as SGHNT and CDR2 as YENEEA. The CDR3 runs to 17 residues. CDR3 DNA: TGTGCCAGCAGCTTATGGGGGAGCGGGGAGAGCACAGATACGCAGTATTTT. This translates into CASSLWGSGESTDTQYF.

The chain employs TRBV28 and TRBJ1-2; D uncertain. CDR3 length: 14 amino acids. The ends were cut back, 5 bases at V and 4 bases at J, with 14 bases in the middle. Germline CDR1 MDHEN, CDR2 SYDVKM. CDR3 DNA sequence: TGTGCCAGCAGTAGCCAGACAATGATCTATGGCTACACCTTC. Protein sequence: CASSSQTMIYGYTF.

J is TRBJ2-5 and V is TRBV9; TRBD1 matches 9 bases. The CDR3 loop spans 16 amino acids. Per germline, CDR1 SGDLS and CDR2 YYNGEE. V trimming: 1 base; J trimming: 2 bases; junction bases outside the gene matches: 6. The CDR3: CASSVSIDRGQETQYF. The CDR3 DNA reads as TGTGCCAGCAGCGTATCGATCGACAGGGGGCAAGAGACCCAGTACTTC.

This rearrangement joins TRBV30 to TRBJ1-2; 12 bases align to TRBD1. CDR1 and CDR2 (germline): GTSNPN, SVGIG (reference sequence). The CDR3 covers 14 residues. The junction had 9 bases not matched to a gene; V was cut back by 5 bases and J by 8 bases. The CDR3 sequence: CAWGPRDRGLGYTF. The CDR3 DNA follows: TGTGCCTGGGGTCCACGGGACAGGGGGCTCGGCTACACCTTC.

V gene TRBV9 combines with J gene TRBJ1-2; a weak D match, TRBD1 (6 bases). The CDR3 is 14 residues long. Germline lookup yields CDR1 SGDLS and CDR2 YYNGEE. Trimming stripped 4 bases from V and 4 bases from J, with 14 bases between. CDR3 residues: CASSRPGETYGYTF. The CDR3 DNA sequence: TGTGCCAGCAGCAGACCAGGGGAAACCTATGGCTACACCTTC.

With regard to this clone: Mismatch with germline at one junction end may stem from a read error. The DNA for the CDR3 is TGTGCTAGCAGCTATACAGGGGCGGGAGAGACCCAGTACTTC. Protein sequence: CASSYTGAGETQYF. This chain joins TRBV7-7 and TRBJ2-5; TRBD1 aligns across 7 bases. The CDR3 is made up of 14 amino acids. Germline V lookup: CDR1 SSHAT, CDR2 FNYEAQ (reference sequence). The full variable domain, its missing parts supplied by reference TRBV7-7 and TRBJ2-5, is GAGVSQSPRYKVTKRGQDVTLRCDPISSHATLYWYQQALGQGPEFLTYFNYEAQPDKSGLPSDRFSAERPEGSISTLTIQRTEQRDSAMYRCASSYTGAGETQYFGPGTRLLVL.

The chain combines TRBV18 with TRBJ2-3, with no clear D. V shed 1 base and J shed 6 bases, with 8 bases lying between them. Per germline, CDR1 KGHSH and CDR2 LQKENI. The CDR3 is made up of 13 amino acids. The CDR3 coding sequence is TGTGCCAGCTCACCACTGCGAGCGGATACGCAGTATTTT. Its protein product is CASSPLRADTQYF.

The chain recombines TRBV18 with TRBJ1-5; weak D call: TRBD1 (5 bases). The CDR3 has 16 residues. V lost 0 bases to trimming and J lost 9 bases, with 18 bases between them. Germline V gene data show CDR1 as KGHSH and CDR2 as LQKENI. Here the CDR3 reads CASSPPGPIGVGPQHF. The CDR3 DNA sequence: TGTGCCAGCTCACCACCGGGGCCGATCGGTGTAGGGCCCCAGCATTTT. Full variable domain (missing parts from reference TRBV18 and TRBJ1-5): NAGVMQNPRHLVRRRGQEARLRCSPMKGHSHVYWYRQLPEEGLKFMVYLQKENIIDESGMPKERFSAEFPKEGPSILRIQQVVRGDSAAYFCASSPPGPIGVGPQHFGDGTRLSIL.

The CDR3 region has the DNA TGTGCCAGTAGTCTTGGAGGCAGCAATGAGCAGTTCTTC. Protein: CASSLGGSNEQFF. The genes are TRBV19 and TRBJ2-1; possible D gene TRBD2, 5 bases. V lost 5 bases and J lost 6, with 11 bases in between. Germline values: CDR1 LNHDA, CDR2 SQIVND (reference sequence). The CDR3 covers 13 residues.

The genes are TRBV5-1 and TRBJ1-1; possibly TRBD1 for D (5 bases). With 0 bases removed from V and 5 bases from J, the gap between germline ends came to 17 bases. The CDR3 is made up of 16 amino acids. Germline CDR1 and CDR2: SGHRS and YFSETQ. Here the CDR3 DNA reads TGCGCCAGCAGCTTGGCCGCGGGGCTCTCTGGAACTGAAGCTTTCTTT. Translated: CASSLAAGLSGTEAFF. The complete variable domain, with remaining parts taken from reference TRBV5-1 and TRBJ1-1, reads KAGVTQTPRYLIKTRGQQVTLSCSPISGHRSVSWYQQTPGQGLQFLFEYFSETQRNKGNFPGRFSGRQFSNSRSEMNVSTLELGDSALYLCASSLAAGLSGTEAFFGQGTRLTVV.

The gene calls are TRBV29-1 and TRBJ1-3, with TRBD1 as a possible D gene (6 bases). This CDR3 has 14 residues. V was clipped by 7 bases and J by 0 bases, with 13 bases between them. Germline-derived CDR1 and CDR2 are SQVTM and ANQGSEA. The CDR3 bases are TGCAGCGCGCTAAGGACAGCCTCTGGAAACACCATATATTTT. Translated, it gives CSALRTASGNTIYF.

J is TRBJ2-7 and V is TRBV19, with a tentative D call TRBD2 (6 bases). Trimming left V 5 bases short and J 4 bases short, with 21 bases between. Germline V CDR1 and CDR2: LNHDA, SQIVND (reference sequence). The CDR3 loop spans 16 amino acids. The CDR3 coding sequence is TGTGCCAGTAGTTTTCGAGGCCGGGACTCCTTATACGAGCAGTACTTC. It specifies CASSFRGRDSLYEQYF.

The table lists this clone with a few counts. J is TRBJ2-2 and V is TRBV6-2 or TRBV6-3, with D unresolved. CDR1 and CDR2 from the germline V gene are MNHEY and SVGEGT. This CDR3 has 15 amino acids. The germline V and J ends were trimmed by 6 bases and 1 base, with 12 bases remaining between them. The CDR3 is CASSPVQVNTGELFF. The CDR3 DNA is TGTGCCAGCAGCCCCGTGCAGGTGAACACCGGGGAGCTGTTTTTT.

This clone has a single count. This chain connects TRBV4-1 to TRBJ1-6; D is perhaps TRBD1 (5 bases). The CDR3 spans 16 residues. Per the germline V gene, CDR1 is MGHRA and CDR2 is YSYEKL. The ends were cut back, 4 bases at V and 5 bases at J, with 15 bases in the middle. This chain's CDR3 is CASSPRVRQNNSPLHF. CDR3 in DNA: TGCGCCAGCAGCCCCCGCGTTCGACAGAATAATTCACCCCTCCACTTT.

The chain recombines TRBV24-1 with TRBJ2-2, with D uncertain. Germline CDR1 reads KGHDR; CDR2 reads SFDVKD. Trimming shortened V by 0 bases and J by 6 bases, and 7 bases separated the two germline ends. The CDR3 sequence is 14 residues long. The CDR3 is CATSDLLSAGELFF. The CDR3 DNA is TGTGCCACCAGTGATTTGTTGTCAGCCGGGGAGCTGTTTTTT.

The chain combines TRBV6-6 with TRBJ1-5, with TRBD1 matching 8 bases. Trimming removed 8 bases from V and 6 bases from J; junction bases left unmatched: 12. Looked up from germline, CDR1 is MNHNY and CDR2 is SVGAGI (reference sequence). This CDR3 has 15 residues. This CDR3 is CASSPLGQGGQPQHF. The CDR3 region has the DNA TGTGCCAGCTCTCCCCTCGGACAGGGTGGTCAGCCCCAGCATTTT.

The rearrangement links TRBV11-2 to TRBJ1-6; D perhaps matches TRBD1 (5 bases). The CDR3 is 16 amino acids. Between the trimmed V and J ends, which lost 5 bases and 6 bases, there was a span of 17 bases. CDR1 is SGHAT, CDR2 FQNNGV, per germline. The DNA of the CDR3 is TGTGCCAGCAGCCAACCAGGGAATTGGGCTAATTCACCCCTCCACTTT. Its translation: CASSQPGNWANSPLHF.